The 22 T cell receptor beta chains below all came from one sample that was sequenced in a study of shared clonotypes between healthy human individuals. The protocol was immunoSEQ multiplex PCR, while the TCRdb copy is restricted to in-frame clones and leaves out a portion. The sample carries some 2,000,000 clones, under 97% recorded once. The sequenced sample was naive CD4+ T cells sorted from blood. Sample subset: CD45RA+ positively selected. These receptors were taken from a man between 18 and 29 years old in good health.

The J gene is TRBJ2-1, the V gene TRBV19, with 13 positions matching TRBD2. Germline CDR1 and CDR2: LNHDA and SQIVND (reference sequence). V gave up 4 bases and J gave up 8 bases; unmatched junction bases: 5. The CDR3 loop spans 15 amino acids. CDR3: CASSKLAGGPDEQFF. In DNA, the CDR3 is TGTGCCAGTAGTAAACTAGCGGGGGGGCCCGATGAGCAGTTCTTC.

The chain links TRBV9 to TRBJ2-5; TRBD2 matches at 16 bases. CDR3 size: 17 residues. The junction had 8 bases not matched to a gene; V was cut back by 4 bases and J by 5 bases. The germline gives CDR1 SGDLS, CDR2 YYNGEE. CDR3 bases: TGTGCCAGCAGCCCCGGGACTAGCGGGAGGGGGGGCGAGACCCAGTACTTC. Translating gives CASSPGTSGRGGETQYF.

This clone was seen just once. Within the sample, other DNA sequences also encode this same CDR3. The chain links TRBV6-1 to TRBJ1-3; 9 positions match TRBD1. The CDR3 length is 15 residues. The germline V gene has CDR1 MNHNS and CDR2 SASEGT. With 1 base clipped from V and 2 bases from J, the junction kept 0 bases outside the gene matches. This CDR3 reads CASSEGTGAGNTIYF. The CDR3 bases are TGTGCCAGCAGTGAAGGGACAGGGGCTGGAAACACCATATATTTT.

The chain uses TRBV21-1 and TRBJ1-4; no check of the table's D call, TRBD1, against the DNA was made. TRBV21-1 is a listed pseudogene. The CDR3 has 21 residues. In DNA form, the CDR3 reads TGTGCCAGCAGCAAAGGGCCAGGGATTGGACAGGGACGTGGAACTAATGAAAAACTGTTTTTT. Translating it yields CASSKGPGIGQGRGTNEKLFF.

The gene calls are TRBV30 and TRBJ2-2; the D gene is possibly TRBD2 (6 bases). The V and J ends lost 5 bases and 6 bases respectively, with 16 bases between them. CDR3 length: 14 residues. The germline V gene encodes CDR1 GTSNPN and CDR2 SVGIG (reference sequence). The CDR3 region has the DNA TGTGCCTGGGGTTCACCGGGACTCTCCGGGGAGCTGTTTTTT. Amino acid sequence: CAWGSPGLSGELFF.

The chain links TRBV6-1 to TRBJ2-7; 10 bases align to TRBD2. V was clipped by 10 bases and J by 3 bases; unmatched bases: 9. Looked up from germline, CDR1 is MNHNS and CDR2 is SASEGT. The CDR3 sequence is 14 residues long. CDR3 nucleotides: TGTGCCACCAGGGAACTAGCGGGGCTCTACGAGCAGTACTTC. This gives the protein CATRELAGLYEQYF.

CDR3 nucleotide sequence: TGTGCCAGCAGCTTGGGCGGGGGGGGAGTAGAGACCCAGTACTTC. Amino acid sequence: CASSLGGGGVETQYF. The chain is built from TRBV7-6 and TRBJ2-5; 9 nucleotides match TRBD2. The germline CDR1 and CDR2 sequences are SGHVS and FNYEAQ. The junction had 6 bases not matched to a gene; V was cut back by 3 bases and J by 4 bases. The CDR3 totals 15 residues.

This sequence joins TRBV10-1 and TRBJ2-7; the D gene is possibly TRBD1 (5 bases). The CDR3 totals 15 residues. The germline V gene encodes CDR1 WNHNN and CDR2 SYGVQD (reference sequence). Trimming took off 6 bases at V and 3 bases at J, with 18 bases between the two ends. This CDR3 is CASSKYSTASYEQYF. As DNA, the CDR3 is TGCGCCAGCAGCAAATATTCGACAGCCAGCTACGAGCAGTACTTC.

V and J are TRBV7-9 and TRBJ1-4; no reliable D call. Germline V lookup: CDR1 SEHNR, CDR2 FQNEAQ (reference sequence). The CDR3 length is 15 residues. Trimming left V 1 base short and J 6 bases short, with 12 bases between. The CDR3 spells CASSLGAKSDEKLFF. DNA for the CDR3: TGTGCCAGCAGCTTAGGGGCTAAGAGTGATGAAAAACTGTTTTTT.

The chain is built from TRBV28 and TRBJ1-5; TRBD1 might be the D (6 bases). Germline-derived CDR1 and CDR2 are MDHEN and SYDVKM. Trimming stripped 6 bases from V and 0 bases from J, with 21 bases between. The CDR3 is 18 residues long. CDR3 protein: CASSSAGGADVSNQPQHF. The DNA of the CDR3 is TGTGCCAGCAGCTCCGCCGGGGGGGCCGACGTTAGCAATCAGCCCCAGCATTTT. The variable domain in full, with the rest retrieved from reference TRBV28 and TRBJ1-5, is DVKVTQSSRYLVKRTGEKVFLECVQDMDHENMFWYRQDPGLGLRLIYFSYDVKMKEKGDIPEGYSVSREKKERFSLILESASTNQTSMYLCASSSAGGADVSNQPQHFGDGTRLSIL.

V is TRBV2 and J is TRBJ1-1, with 10 positions matching TRBD1. The germline V gene encodes CDR1 SNHLY and CDR2 FYNNEI. With V trimmed by 2 bases and J by 0 bases, 6 bases remained unmatched. This CDR3 is 17 amino acids long. CDR3 sequence: CASSEFPGQGMNTEAFF. CDR3 in DNA: TGTGCCAGCAGTGAATTCCCGGGACAGGGGATGAACACTGAAGCTTTCTTT.

Points on this clone: This sample includes further DNA sequences coding for the same CDR3. V and J are TRBV18 and TRBJ2-3, with 8 bases that match TRBD1. The CDR3 sequence is 14 residues long. V shed 6 bases and J 4 bases; nucleotides not matched to a gene: 6. Per germline, CDR1 KGHSH and CDR2 LQKENI. The CDR3, as DNA: TGTGCCAGCTCTCCCGGACAGGGCCCAGATACGCAGTATTTT. As protein: CASSPGQGPDTQYF.

The genes are TRBV7-8 and TRBJ2-3; D may be TRBD2 (6 bases). There are 16 residues in the CDR3. The germline CDR1 and CDR2 sequences are SGHVS and FQNEAQ. The germline V and J ends were trimmed by 0 bases and 0 bases, with 10 bases remaining between them. CDR3 loop: CASSLAAGPSTDTQYF. CDR3 nucleotides: TGTGCCAGCAGCTTAGCGGCGGGGCCCAGCACAGATACGCAGTATTTT.

The chain employs TRBV7-9 and TRBJ2-5; possibly TRBD1 or TRBD2 for D (5 bases each). Trimming took 5 bases from V and 3 from J, leaving 19 bases between them. The CDR3 consists of 16 residues. Germline assignment: CDR1 SEHNR and CDR2 FQNEAQ (reference sequence). The CDR3 DNA reads TGTGCCAGCAGCCCCCGGTATGGGGTGGGGGAAGAGACCCAGTACTTC. Amino acids: CASSPRYGVGEETQYF.

The rearrangement links TRBV4-1 to TRBJ1-3; D is unresolved. The CDR3 is made up of 16 amino acids. V was pared by 1 base and J by 0 bases, with 10 bases between. Per the germline V gene, CDR1 is MGHRA and CDR2 is YSYEKL. This chain's CDR3 is CASSQAGRFSGNTIYF. The CDR3 nucleotides are TGCGCCAGCAGCCAAGCTGGACGTTTCTCTGGAAACACCATATATTTT.

This chain links TRBV5-4 with TRBJ2-3, with TRBD2 matching over 8 bases. Trimming cost V 4 bases and J 5 bases; bases outside gene matches: 6. The CDR3 extends over 14 amino acids. Germline loops: CDR1 SGHNT, CDR2 YYREEE (reference sequence). The CDR3, as DNA: TGTGCCAGCAGCCCCGGGAGGGCCAGAGATACGCAGTATTTT. This sequence encodes CASSPGRARDTQYF.

The rearrangement joins TRBV6-4 to TRBJ2-2, with D hard to call. The germline gives CDR1 MRHNA, CDR2 SNTAGT. Trimming cost V 0 bases and J 5 bases, with 7 bases left between them. The length of the CDR3 is 14 residues. The CDR3 sequence: CASSDSYRTGELFF. CDR3 coding DNA: TGTGCCAGCAGTGACTCATACAGAACCGGGGAGCTGTTTTTT.

This sequence joins TRBV5-1 and TRBJ2-1; TRBD1 or TRBD2 may be the D gene (6 bases each). CDR1 is SGHRS, CDR2 YFSETQ, per germline. The CDR3 is 13 residues long. The V and J ends lost 1 base and 7 bases respectively, with 9 bases between them. The CDR3 DNA reads as TGCGCCAGCAGCTTGAAGGGGGGAAATGAGCAGTTCTTC. Its protein product is CASSLKGGNEQFF. Using reference TRBV5-1 and TRBJ2-1 for the parts outside the CDR3, the full variable domain is KAGVTQTPRYLIKTRGQQVTLSCSPISGHRSVSWYQQTPGQGLQFLFEYFSETQRNKGNFPGRFSGRQFSNSRSEMNVSTLELGDSALYLCASSLKGGNEQFFGPGTRLTVL.

This clone showed up just once. The genes are TRBV5-5 and TRBJ2-7; D unresolved. Germline V lookup: CDR1 SGHKS, CDR2 YYEKEE (reference sequence). Deletions cut 0 bases from V and 3 bases from J, with 10 bases between. CDR3 length equals 14 residues. The CDR3 sequence is CASSLDWFGYEQYF. The CDR3 coding sequence is TGTGCCAGCAGCTTGGATTGGTTTGGCTACGAGCAGTACTTC.

The chain has TRBV7-9 and TRBJ1-6; D call uncertain. The germline V and J ends were trimmed by 7 bases and 0 bases, with 7 bases remaining between them. The CDR3 totals 14 residues. The V gene's germline CDR1 is SEHNR and CDR2 FQNEAQ (reference sequence). In DNA form, the CDR3 reads TGTGCCAGCATGGCTTTCTCCTATAATTCACCCCTCCACTTT. It translates to CASMAFSYNSPLHF. Complete variable domain (other parts from reference TRBV7-9 and TRBJ1-6): DTGVSQNPRHKITKRGQNVTFRCDPISEHNRLYWYRQTLGQGPEFLTYFQNEAQLEKSRLLSDRFSAERPKGSFSTLEIQRTEQGDSAMYLCASMAFSYNSPLHFGNGTRLTVT.

In regard to this clone: Other DNA sequences of this sample code for an identical CDR3. The chain couples TRBV5-1 to TRBJ2-2, with 11 bases matching TRBD2. CDR3 length equals 16 residues. Germline CDR1 is SGHRS and CDR2 is YFSETQ. V was clipped by 0 bases and J by 5 bases; unmatched bases: 3. This CDR3 is CASSLELAGGTGELFF. The CDR3, as DNA: TGCGCCAGCAGCTTGGAGCTAGCGGGAGGTACCGGGGAGCTGTTTTTT.

The chain links TRBV28 to TRBJ2-1; D may be TRBD2 (6 bases). V lost 1 base and J 0 bases, leaving 16 bases between the germline ends. CDR1 and CDR2 (germline): MDHEN, SYDVKM. The CDR3 is 18 amino acids. CDR3 in amino acids: CASSLFRTSPSSYNEQFF. The CDR3 bases are TGTGCCAGCAGTTTATTCCGAACTAGCCCAAGCTCCTACAATGAGCAGTTCTTC.